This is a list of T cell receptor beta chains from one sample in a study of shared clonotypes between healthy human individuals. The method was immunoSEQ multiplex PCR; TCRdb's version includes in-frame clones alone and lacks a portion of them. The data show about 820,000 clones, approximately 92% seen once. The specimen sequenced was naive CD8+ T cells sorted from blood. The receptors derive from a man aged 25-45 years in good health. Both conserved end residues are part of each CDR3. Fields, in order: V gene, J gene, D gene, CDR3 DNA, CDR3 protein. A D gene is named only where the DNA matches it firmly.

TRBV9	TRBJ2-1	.	TGTGCCAGCAGCCCAGGTGGGGGATACAATGAGCAGTTCTTC	CASSPGGGYNEQFF
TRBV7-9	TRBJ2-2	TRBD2	TGTGCCAGCAGCTCCCACCGGACTAGCCCGAACACCGGGGAGCTGTTTTTT	CASSSHRTSPNTGELFF
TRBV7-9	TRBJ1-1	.	TGTGCCAGCAGCCTTGACAGGGAAGCTTTCTTT	CASSLDREAFF
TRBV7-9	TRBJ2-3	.	TGTGCCAGCAGCTTATATGGGGCTAGCAGCACAGATACGCAGTATTTT	CASSLYGASSTDTQYF
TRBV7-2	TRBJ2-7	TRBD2	TGTGCCAGCAGCCCCAGACTAGCGGGAGATGGGGCCTACGAGCAGTACTTC	CASSPRLAGDGAYEQYF
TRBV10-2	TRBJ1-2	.	TGCGCCAGCAGTGATTCACCGACCTATGGCTACACCTTC	CASSDSPTYGYTF
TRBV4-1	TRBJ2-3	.	TGCGCCAGCAGCCAAGATTTGGCTCGGGGCACAGATACGCAGTATTTT	CASSQDLARGTDTQYF
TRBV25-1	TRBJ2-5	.	TGTGCCAGCAGCGATCCCGGACAGCTTCAAGAGACCCAGTACTTC	CASSDPGQLQETQYF
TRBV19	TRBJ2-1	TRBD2	TGTGCCAGTAGTACAGGACTAGCGGGAGTTAGTGAGCAGTTCTTC	CASSTGLAGVSEQFF
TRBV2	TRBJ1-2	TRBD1	TGTGCCAGCAGTGAAGCGATATATGGACAGGGGGCGTTTGGCTACACCTTC	CASSEAIYGQGAFGYTF
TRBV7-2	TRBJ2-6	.	TGTGCCAGCAGCCTCCCCGGGGTGGGCGATCTCTCTGGGGCCAACGTCCTGACTTTC	CASSLPGVGDLSGANVLTF
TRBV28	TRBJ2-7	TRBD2	TGTGCCAGCAATATTAGCGGGAGGGGCTCCTACGAGCAGTACTTC	CASNISGRGSYEQYF
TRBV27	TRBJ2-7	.	TGTGCCAGCAGTTTTTTTCGGGGTGGATCCTACGAGCAGTACTTC	CASSFFRGGSYEQYF